This note documents a single T cell receptor beta chain sequence. Some clones are missing from TCRdb's copy, which holds only in-frame ones; the method was immunoSEQ multiplex PCR. The repertoire holds around 17,000 clones, with roughly four fifths as singletons. The sample originates from a study of technical replicates of blood from a few donors. The V gene end was trimmed by 5 bases and the J gene end by 3 bases; junction bases not matched to a gene: 12. The CDR3 contains 16 residues. The germline V gene has CDR1 SGHVS and CDR2 FQNEAQ. The sequence derives from a human donor in good health. Some clones in this sample may be carry-over from other donors' samples. The chain carries TRBV7-8 and TRBJ2-7, with TRBD2 matching over 8 bases. Specimen: PBMCs. The CDR3 reads CASSPSLSGGIYEQYF. CDR3 sequence (DNA): TGTGCCAGCAGCCCCTCCCTGTCGGGAGGGATCTACGAGCAGTACTTC.